The 15 T cell receptor beta chains reported below all come from one sample, sequenced in a study of OX40 agonist ivuxolimab in advanced cancers. Clones were sequenced by immunoSEQ multiplex PCR, and TCRdb holds only the in-frame ones, with some missing. The table shows 70,000 to 90,000 clones, with about 88% occurring only once. Sequencing was performed on CD4+ or CD8+ T cells sorted from blood, taken in a trial of the OX40 agonist ivuxolimab. Receptor source: an adult with an advanced solid tumor such as melanoma, head and neck, liver or kidney cancer.

This chain uses TRBV11-2 with TRBJ2-1, with 8 bases that match TRBD2. Trimming cost V 1 base and J 4 bases; bases outside gene matches: 3. The CDR3 spans 15 residues. The germline V gene has CDR1 SGHAT and CDR2 FQNNGV. The CDR3 here is CASSLVLAAYNEQFF. CDR3 bases: TGTGCCAGCAGCTTAGTACTAGCGGCGTACAATGAGCAGTTCTTC.

The chain uses TRBV10-3 and TRBJ2-5; 13 bases are a match to TRBD2. The germline gives CDR1 ENHRY, CDR2 SYGVKD. This CDR3 has 15 residues. Trimming removed 6 bases from V and 7 bases from J; junction bases left unmatched: 8. In DNA, the CDR3 is TGTGCCATCAGAGGGACTAGCGGGACCGAGGGGACCCAGTACTTC. It encodes CAIRGTSGTEGTQYF.

The chain has TRBV19 and TRBJ2-7; 7 positions match TRBD2. Losses at the gene ends were 2 bases for V and 5 bases for J; bases not matched to a gene: 9. Germline assignment: CDR1 LNHDA and CDR2 SQIVND (reference sequence). CDR3 size: 15 residues. The CDR3 DNA sequence: TGTGCCAGTAGTATATCGTCCAGCGGGAAAAACGAGCAGTACTTC. Residues: CASSISSSGKNEQYF.

This clone was counted a single time. The rearrangement uses TRBV6-5 and TRBJ2-7; 7 bases match TRBD1. From germline, CDR1 is MNHEY and CDR2 SVGAGI. The J segment lost 5 bases and the V segment lost 6 bases, leaving 10 bases of the junction unmatched. The CDR3 is 14 amino acids. The CDR3 bases are TGTGCCAGCAGCCTCGACAGGGACGGTAACGAGCAGTACTTC. It is translated as CASSLDRDGNEQYF.

The chain is built from TRBV19 and TRBJ2-7; 12 bases are shared with TRBD2. This CDR3 has 15 residues. The V gene's germline CDR1 is LNHDA and CDR2 SQIVND (reference sequence). Losses at the gene ends were 5 bases for V and 4 bases for J; bases not matched to a gene: 6. The CDR3 DNA sequence: TGTGCCAGTAGTTTAACTAGCGGGAGGTCTTACGAGCAGTACTTC. It encodes CASSLTSGRSYEQYF.

The CDR3 DNA reads as TGTGCCAGCAGCTTAGGCGGTGCCAATGAGCAGTTCTTC. Translation: CASSLGGANEQFF. This chain joins TRBV7-9 and TRBJ2-1; D is unclear. This CDR3 spans 13 amino acids. In germline, CDR1 is SEHNR, CDR2 FQNEAQ (reference sequence). With 1 base removed from V and 6 bases from J, the gap between germline ends came to 7 bases.

On this clone: Other DNA sequences in this specimen translate into the identical CDR3. This chain connects TRBV9 to TRBJ2-1, with 12 bases fitting TRBD2. Trimming cost V 2 bases and J 4 bases; bases outside gene matches: 1. CDR1 is SGDLS, CDR2 YYNGEE, per germline. The CDR3 is 15 residues long. The DNA for the CDR3 is TGTGCCAGCAGCGTGGGACTAGCGGGTTACAATGAGCAGTTCTTC. Translated, it gives CASSVGLAGYNEQFF.

The chain recombines TRBV5-4 with TRBJ2-3; a possible D gene is TRBD1 (6 bases). CDR1 and CDR2 from the germline V gene are SGHNT and YYREEE (reference sequence). With 3 bases removed from V and 4 bases from J, the gap between germline ends came to 9 bases. The CDR3 sequence is 13 residues long. CDR3 sequence (DNA): TGTGCCAGCAGCTGGACAGAGGCAGATACGCAGTATTTT. Encoded protein: CASSWTEADTQYF.

The V call is TRBV6-5, the J call TRBJ2-7; 9 bases line up with TRBD1. Germline V gene sequence: CDR1 MNHEY, CDR2 SVGAGI. J gave up 1 base and V 7 bases, and 5 bases lay outside the gene matches. This CDR3 has 14 amino acids. CDR3 sequence: CASTVDRGSYEQYF. DNA of the CDR3: TGTGCCAGCACCGTGGACAGGGGATCCTACGAGCAGTACTTC.

In its sample, this clone was seen a few times. The chain joins TRBV2 to TRBJ1-1, with TRBD1 as a possible D gene (5 bases). The CDR3 runs to 12 residues. Germline V CDR1 and CDR2: SNHLY, FYNNEI. Trimming took 8 bases from V and 3 from J, leaving 10 bases between them. CDR3 sequence (DNA): TGTGCCAGCGCAGGGATGGACACTGAAGCTTTCTTT. Protein sequence: CASAGMDTEAFF.

The chain is built from TRBV7-9 and TRBJ2-4; D is possibly TRBD1 (7 bases). CDR1 is SEHNR and CDR2 is FQNEAQ in the germline V gene (reference sequence). With 5 bases removed from V and 4 bases from J, the gap between germline ends came to 15 bases. The CDR3 is 15 amino acids. CDR3 DNA sequence: TGTGCCAGCAGCCAAACGGAGGGGGCTAAAAACATTCAGTACTTC. This encodes CASSQTEGAKNIQYF.

The gene calls are TRBV11-2 and TRBJ2-3; D not resolved. The V and J ends lost 5 bases and 2 bases respectively, with 2 bases between them. This CDR3 spans 11 amino acids. Looked up from germline, CDR1 is SGHAT and CDR2 is FQNNGV. This CDR3 reads CASSPTDTQYF. The CDR3 DNA is TGTGCCAGCAGCCCCACAGATACGCAGTATTTT.

The rearrangement links TRBV7-9 to TRBJ1-2; a weak D match, TRBD1 (6 bases). Germline CDR1 reads SEHNR; CDR2 reads FQNEAQ (reference sequence). Between the trimmed V and J ends, which lost 9 bases and 3 bases, there was a span of 17 bases. The CDR3 length is 14 residues. The CDR3 bases are TGTGCCAGTACTGCGGGGGGCTACGACTATGGCTACACCTTC. Its protein is CASTAGGYDYGYTF.

The chain joins TRBV19 to TRBJ1-1; the D gene is possibly TRBD1 (5 bases). The V end lost 1 base, the J end lost 4 bases, and 19 bases lay between the germline ends. CDR1 is LNHDA, CDR2 SQIVND, per germline (reference sequence). The CDR3 contains 17 residues. The chain's CDR3 is CASSIGPGNGGSTEAFF. The CDR3 nucleotides read TGTGCCAGTAGTATAGGTCCGGGGAACGGGGGGAGCACTGAAGCTTTCTTT.

The rearrangement uses TRBV9 and TRBJ2-6, with D unresolved. The V end lost 5 bases, the J end lost 4 bases, and 7 bases lay between the germline ends. There are 13 residues in the CDR3. Germline CDR1 SGDLS, CDR2 YYNGEE. The CDR3 reads CASSRAGANVLTF. CDR3 DNA: TGTGCCAGCAGTAGAGCCGGGGCCAACGTCCTGACTTTC.